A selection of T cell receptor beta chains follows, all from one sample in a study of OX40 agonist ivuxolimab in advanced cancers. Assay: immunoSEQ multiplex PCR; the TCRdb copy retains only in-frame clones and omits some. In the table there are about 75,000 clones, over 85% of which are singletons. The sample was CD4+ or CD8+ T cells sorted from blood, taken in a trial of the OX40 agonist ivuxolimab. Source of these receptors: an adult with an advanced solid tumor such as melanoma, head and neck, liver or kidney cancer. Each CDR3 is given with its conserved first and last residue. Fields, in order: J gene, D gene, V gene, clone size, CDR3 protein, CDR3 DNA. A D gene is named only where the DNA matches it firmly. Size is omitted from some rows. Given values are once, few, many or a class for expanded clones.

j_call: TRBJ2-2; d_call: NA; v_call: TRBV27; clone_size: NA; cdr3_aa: CATSRGSNTGELFF; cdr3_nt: TGTGCCACTAGTCGGGGGTCTAACACCGGGGAGCTGTTTTTT
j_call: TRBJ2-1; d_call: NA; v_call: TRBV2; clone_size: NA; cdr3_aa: CASSTAGEARAQFF; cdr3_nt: TGTGCCAGCAGTACCGCCGGGGAGGCTCGTGCGCAGTTCTTC
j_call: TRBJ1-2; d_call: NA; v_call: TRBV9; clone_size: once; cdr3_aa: CASSDRSNYGYTF; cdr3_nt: TGTGCCAGCAGCGACAGGTCTAACTATGGCTACACCTTC
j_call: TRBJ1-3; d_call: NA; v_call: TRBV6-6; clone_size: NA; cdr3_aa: CASSYNSGQKNTIYF; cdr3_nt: TGTGCCAGCAGTTACAATTCCGGACAGAAGAACACCATATATTTT
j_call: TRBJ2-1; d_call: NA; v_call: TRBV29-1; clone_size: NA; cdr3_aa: CSVASSNEQFF; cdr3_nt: TGCAGCGTTGCTAGCTCGAATGAGCAGTTCTTC
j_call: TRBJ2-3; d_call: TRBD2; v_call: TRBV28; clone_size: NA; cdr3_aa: CATELAGHTDTQYF; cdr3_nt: TGTGCCACGGAACTAGCGGGGCACACAGATACGCAGTATTTT
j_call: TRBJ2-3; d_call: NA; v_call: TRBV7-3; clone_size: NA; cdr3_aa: CASSPSSNTDTQYF; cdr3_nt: TGTGCCAGCAGCCCTAGCTCTAACACAGATACGCAGTATTTT
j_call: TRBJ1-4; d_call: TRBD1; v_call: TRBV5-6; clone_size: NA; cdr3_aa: CASSPDRVSEKLFF; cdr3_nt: TGTGCCAGCAGTCCGGACAGGGTTAGTGAAAAACTGTTTTTT
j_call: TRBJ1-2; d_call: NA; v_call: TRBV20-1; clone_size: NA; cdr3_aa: CSADQYGYTF; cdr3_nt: TGCAGTGCAGACCAGTATGGCTACACCTTC
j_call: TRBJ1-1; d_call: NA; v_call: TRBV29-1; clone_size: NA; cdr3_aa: CSVEFTGQNTEAFF; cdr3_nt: TGCAGCGTTGAATTCACGGGACAGAACACTGAAGCTTTCTTT
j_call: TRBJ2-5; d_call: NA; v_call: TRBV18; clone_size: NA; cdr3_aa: CASSLLVQAGETQYF; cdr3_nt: TGTGCCAGCTCACTCCTCGTCCAGGCGGGGGAGACCCAGTACTTC
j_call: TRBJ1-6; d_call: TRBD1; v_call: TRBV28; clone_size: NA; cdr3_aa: CASSSGTGTNSPLHF; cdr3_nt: TGTGCCAGCAGTTCCGGGACAGGAACGAATTCACCCCTCCACTTT
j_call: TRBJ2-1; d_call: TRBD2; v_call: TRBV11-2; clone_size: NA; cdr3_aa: CASSLDIAGGPVNEQFF; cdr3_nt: TGTGCCAGCAGCTTAGACATAGCGGGAGGGCCGGTCAATGAGCAGTTCTTC
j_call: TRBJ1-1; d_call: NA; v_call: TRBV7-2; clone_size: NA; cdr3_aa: CASSRNGGNLNTEAFF; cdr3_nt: TGTGCCAGCAGCCGTAACGGAGGGAACCTGAACACTGAAGCTTTCTTT
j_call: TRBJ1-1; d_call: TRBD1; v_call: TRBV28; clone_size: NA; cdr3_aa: CASSLPLQGFTEAFF; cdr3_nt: TGTGCCAGCAGTTTACCACTACAGGGGTTCACTGAAGCTTTCTTT
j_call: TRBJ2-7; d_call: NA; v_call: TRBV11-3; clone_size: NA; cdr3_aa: CASSFRGEQYF; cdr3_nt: TGTGCCAGCAGCTTTCGAGGCGAGCAGTACTTC
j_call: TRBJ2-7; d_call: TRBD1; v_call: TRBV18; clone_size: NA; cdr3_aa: CASSPTPGQGVYEQYF; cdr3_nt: TGTGCCAGCTCACCAACCCCGGGACAGGGGGTTTACGAGCAGTACTTC
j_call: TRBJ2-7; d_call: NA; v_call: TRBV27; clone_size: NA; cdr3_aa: CASSPSLLTGAQYF; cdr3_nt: TGTGCCAGCAGTCCTTCGTTGTTGACCGGGGCGCAGTACTTC
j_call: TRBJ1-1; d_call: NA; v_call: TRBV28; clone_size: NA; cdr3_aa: CASGNLEAFF; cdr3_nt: TGTGCCAGCGGAAACCTGGAAGCTTTCTTT
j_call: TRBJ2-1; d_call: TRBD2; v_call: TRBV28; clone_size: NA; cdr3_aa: CASSPTSGGFRNEQFF; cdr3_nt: TGTGCCAGCAGTCCGACTAGCGGGGGGTTTCGAAATGAGCAGTTCTTC
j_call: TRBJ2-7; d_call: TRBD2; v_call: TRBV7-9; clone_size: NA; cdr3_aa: CASSLEVAGDYEQYF; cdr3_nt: TGTGCCAGCAGCTTAGAGGTAGCGGGAGACTACGAGCAGTACTTC
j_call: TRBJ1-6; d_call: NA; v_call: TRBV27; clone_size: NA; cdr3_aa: CASRPRELLNSPLHF; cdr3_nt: TGTGCCAGCCGCCCCCGGGAGCTGCTAAATTCACCCCTCCACTTT
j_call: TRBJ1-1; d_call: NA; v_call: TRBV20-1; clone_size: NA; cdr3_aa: CSASDPTEAFF; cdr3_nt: TGCAGTGCTAGTGACCCCACTGAAGCTTTCTTT
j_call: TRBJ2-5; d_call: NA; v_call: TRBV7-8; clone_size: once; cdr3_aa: CASSLVGKETQYF; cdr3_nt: TGTGCCAGCAGCTTAGTAGGGAAAGAGACCCAGTACTTC
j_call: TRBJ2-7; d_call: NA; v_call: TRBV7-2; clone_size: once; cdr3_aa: CASSFLGLLFGEQYF; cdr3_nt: TGTGCCAGCAGCTTTTTGGGCCTTCTTTTCGGCGAGCAGTACTTC
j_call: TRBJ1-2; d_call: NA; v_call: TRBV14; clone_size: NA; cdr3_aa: CASSPGFYYGYTF; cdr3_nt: TGTGCCAGCAGCCCGGGCTTTTACTATGGCTACACCTTC
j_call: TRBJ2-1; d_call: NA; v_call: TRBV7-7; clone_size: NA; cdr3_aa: CASSSLSGSAGEQFF; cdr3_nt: TGTGCCAGCAGCTCTCTCTCGGGCTCCGCGGGTGAGCAGTTCTTC
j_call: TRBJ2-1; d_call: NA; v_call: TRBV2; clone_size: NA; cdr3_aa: CASASFPGSDEQFF; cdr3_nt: TGTGCCAGCGCCAGTTTCCCAGGGTCGGATGAGCAGTTCTTC
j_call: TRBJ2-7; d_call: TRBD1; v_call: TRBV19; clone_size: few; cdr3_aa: CASRDRAGEQYF; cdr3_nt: TGTGCCAGCCGGGACAGGGCGGGCGAGCAGTACTTC
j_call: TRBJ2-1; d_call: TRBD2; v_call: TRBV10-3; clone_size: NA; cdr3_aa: CAISDPPGLAGGQHYNEQFF; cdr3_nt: TGTGCCATCAGTGACCCCCCGGGACTAGCGGGAGGTCAACATTACAATGAGCAGTTCTTC
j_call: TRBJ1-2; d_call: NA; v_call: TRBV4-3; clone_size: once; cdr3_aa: CASSQVGSGSFREGYTF; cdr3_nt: TGCGCCAGCAGCCAGGTGGGAAGTGGATCTTTTCGCGAAGGCTACACCTTC
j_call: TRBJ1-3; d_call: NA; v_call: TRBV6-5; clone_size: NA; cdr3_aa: CASSSSLSGNTIYF; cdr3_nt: TGTGCCAGCAGTTCTAGTCTCTCTGGAAACACCATATATTTT
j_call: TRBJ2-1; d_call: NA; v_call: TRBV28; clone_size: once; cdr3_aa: CASRGNNEQFF; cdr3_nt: TGTGCCAGCAGGGGCAACAATGAGCAGTTCTTC
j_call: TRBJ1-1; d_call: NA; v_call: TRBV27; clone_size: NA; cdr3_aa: CASSLGQGSTEAFF; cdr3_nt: TGTGCCAGCAGTTTAGGGCAGGGGTCCACTGAAGCTTTCTTT
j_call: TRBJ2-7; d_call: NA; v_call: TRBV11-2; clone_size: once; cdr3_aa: CASSPTAYEQYF; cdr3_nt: TGTGCCAGCAGCCCGACAGCCTACGAGCAGTACTTC
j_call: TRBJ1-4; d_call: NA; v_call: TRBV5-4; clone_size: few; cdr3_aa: CASSNSPVQGEKLFF; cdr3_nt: TGTGCCAGCAGCAATTCCCCCGTTCAGGGTGAAAAACTGTTTTTT
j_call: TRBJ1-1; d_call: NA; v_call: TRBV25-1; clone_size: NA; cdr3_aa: CASSDMTEPYTEAFF; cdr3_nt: TGTGCCAGCAGTGATATGACAGAACCCTACACTGAAGCTTTCTTT
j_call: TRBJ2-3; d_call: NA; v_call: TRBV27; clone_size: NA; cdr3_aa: CASRPGWGARDTQYF; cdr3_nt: TGTGCCAGCAGGCCCGGGTGGGGGGCGAGAGATACGCAGTATTTT
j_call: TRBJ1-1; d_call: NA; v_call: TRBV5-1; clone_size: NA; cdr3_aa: CASGAGTNTEAFF; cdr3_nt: TGCGCCTCAGGGGCAGGGACGAACACTGAAGCTTTCTTT
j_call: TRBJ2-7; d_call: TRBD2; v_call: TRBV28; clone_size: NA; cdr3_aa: CASRLVPSLAGDSYEQYF; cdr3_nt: TGTGCCAGCAGACTCGTACCTTCACTAGCGGGGGATTCCTACGAGCAGTACTTC
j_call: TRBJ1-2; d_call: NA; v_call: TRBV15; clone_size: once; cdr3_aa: CATSRDTDYGYTF; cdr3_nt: TGTGCCACCAGCAGAGACACGGACTATGGCTACACCTTC
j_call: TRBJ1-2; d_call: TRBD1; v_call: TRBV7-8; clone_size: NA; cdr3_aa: CASSLGGQGINYGYTF; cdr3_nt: TGTGCCAGCAGCTTAGGAGGACAGGGCATCAACTATGGCTACACCTTC
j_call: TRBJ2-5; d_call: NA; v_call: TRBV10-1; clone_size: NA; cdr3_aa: CASSNRVRQETQYF; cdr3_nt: TGCGCCAGCAGTAACAGGGTGCGGCAAGAGACCCAGTACTTC
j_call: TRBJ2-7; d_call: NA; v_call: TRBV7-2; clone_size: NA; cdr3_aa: CASSLDGGRGEQYF; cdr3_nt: TGTGCCAGCAGCTTAGACGGGGGGCGGGGCGAGCAGTACTTC
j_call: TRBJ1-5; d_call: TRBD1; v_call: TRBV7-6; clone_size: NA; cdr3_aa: CASSPVGQGAGQPQHF; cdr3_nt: TGTGCCAGCAGCCCCGTCGGACAGGGGGCCGGTCAGCCCCAGCATTTT
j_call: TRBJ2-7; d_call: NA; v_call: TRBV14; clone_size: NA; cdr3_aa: CASSQAGRGNTYEQYF; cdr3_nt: TGTGCCAGCAGCCAAGCGGGACGAGGGAATACCTACGAGCAGTACTTC